The entry that follows covers one T cell receptor beta chain sequence. Generated by immunoSEQ multiplex PCR, the TCRdb table keeps only in-frame clones and is missing some. This table holds 55,000 to 65,000 clones, roughly 88% found once. The sample belongs to a study of blood T cell repertoires in COVID-19. In the study overall: PBMCs, B-cell-depleted T cells, or T cells were the source of the cDNA or gDNA that made up the material.

CDR1 and CDR2 from the germline V gene are LNHDA and SQIVND (reference sequence). CDR3 length equals 15 residues. V was shortened by 0 bases and J by 7 bases, with 10 bases between the two germline ends. V usage is TRBV19 and J usage is TRBJ1-6; D is unclear. The source material was peripheral blood. The TCR sequence derives from a woman aged 60-75 years with acute or convalescent COVID-19. Here the CDR3 reads CASSIDTGSNSPLHF. The CDR3 bases are TGTGCCAGTAGTATAGATACCGGGAGCAATTCACCCCTCCACTTT.